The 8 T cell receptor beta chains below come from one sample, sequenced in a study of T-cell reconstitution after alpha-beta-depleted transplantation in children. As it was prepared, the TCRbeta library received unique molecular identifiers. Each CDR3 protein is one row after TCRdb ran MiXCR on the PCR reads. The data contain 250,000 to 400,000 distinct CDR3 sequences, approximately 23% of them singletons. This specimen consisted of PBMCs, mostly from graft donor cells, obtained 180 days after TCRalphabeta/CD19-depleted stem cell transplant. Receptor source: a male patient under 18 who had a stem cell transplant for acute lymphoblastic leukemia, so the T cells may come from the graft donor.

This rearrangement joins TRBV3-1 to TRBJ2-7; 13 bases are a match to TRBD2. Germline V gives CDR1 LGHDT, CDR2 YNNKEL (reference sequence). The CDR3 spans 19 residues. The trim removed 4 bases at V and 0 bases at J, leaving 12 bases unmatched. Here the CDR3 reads CASSPGTSGVTRSSYEQYF. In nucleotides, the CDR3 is TGTGCCAGCAGCCCCGGGACTAGCGGGGTCACGAGGAGCTCCTACGAGCAGTACTTC.

As DNA, the CDR3 is TGTGCCAGCAGTTTTAGCGGAGTCCGCTCCTACAATGAGCAGTTCTTC. Translating gives CASSFSGVRSYNEQFF. This rearrangement joins TRBV2 to TRBJ2-1, with a weak D call TRBD2 (6 bases). Germline V gene data show CDR1 as SNHLY and CDR2 as FYNNEI. V lost 5 bases to trimming and J lost 0 bases, with 14 bases between them. The CDR3 extends over 16 amino acids.

The DNA of the CDR3 is TGTGCCAGCAGCTTGCGGACAGACTTTAACTATGGCTACACCTTC. It translates to CASSLRTDFNYGYTF. The rearrangement joins TRBV5-5 to TRBJ1-2, with D perhaps matching TRBD1 (6 bases). This CDR3 comprises 15 residues. V was cut by 1 base and J by 1 base, with 11 bases left in between. The germline gives CDR1 SGHKS, CDR2 YYEKEE (reference sequence).

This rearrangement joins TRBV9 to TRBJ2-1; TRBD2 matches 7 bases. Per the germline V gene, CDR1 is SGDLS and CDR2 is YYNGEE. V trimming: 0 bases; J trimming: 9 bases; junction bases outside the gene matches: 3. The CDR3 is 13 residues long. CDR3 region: CASSVGSGTEQFF. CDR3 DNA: TGTGCCAGCAGCGTAGGAAGCGGGACTGAGCAGTTCTTC.

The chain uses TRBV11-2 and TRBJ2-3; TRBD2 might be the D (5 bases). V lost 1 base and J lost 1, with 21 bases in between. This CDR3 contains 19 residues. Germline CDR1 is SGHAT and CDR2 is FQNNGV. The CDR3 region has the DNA TGTGCCAGCAGCTTAGTCCCTTGGGAGCTTCCGAATGGCACAGATACGCAGTATTTT. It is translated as CASSLVPWELPNGTDTQYF.

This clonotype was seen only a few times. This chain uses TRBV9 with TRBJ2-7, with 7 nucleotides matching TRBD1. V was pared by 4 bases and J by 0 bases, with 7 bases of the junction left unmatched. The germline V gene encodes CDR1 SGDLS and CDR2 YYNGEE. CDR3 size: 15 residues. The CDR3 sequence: CASSSQDRLSYEQYF. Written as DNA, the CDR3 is TGTGCCAGCAGCTCTCAGGACAGGCTCTCCTACGAGCAGTACTTC. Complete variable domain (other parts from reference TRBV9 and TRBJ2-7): DSGVTQTPKHLITATGQRVTLRCSPRSGDLSVYWYQQSLDQGLQFLIQYYNGEERAKGNILERFSAQQFPDLHSELNLSSLELGDSALYFCASSSQDRLSYEQYFGPGTRLTVT.

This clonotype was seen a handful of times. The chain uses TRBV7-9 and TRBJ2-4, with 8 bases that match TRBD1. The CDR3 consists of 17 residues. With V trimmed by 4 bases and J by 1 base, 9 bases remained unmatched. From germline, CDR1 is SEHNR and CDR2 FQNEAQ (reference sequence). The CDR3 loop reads CASSSRTGREAKNIQYF. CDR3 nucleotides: TGTGCCAGCAGCTCCAGGACAGGGAGAGAGGCCAAAAACATTCAGTACTTC.

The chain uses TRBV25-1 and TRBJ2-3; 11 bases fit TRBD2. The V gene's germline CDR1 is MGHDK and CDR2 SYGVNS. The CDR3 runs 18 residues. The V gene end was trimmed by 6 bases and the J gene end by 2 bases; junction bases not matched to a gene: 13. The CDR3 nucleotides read TGTGCCAGCAGCGGTTTGGGGGGACTAGCGGCCAACACAGATACGCAGTATTTT. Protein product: CASSGLGGLAANTDTQYF.